One and the same sample provided the 19 T cell receptor beta chains below, sequenced in a study of blood T cell repertoires in COVID-19. The repertoire was sequenced with immunoSEQ multiplex PCR; TCRdb's copy has only in-frame clones and lacks some. This table holds about 190,000 clones, roughly 90% found once. Sequenced sample: peripheral blood. All receptors derive from a man aged 40-55 years with acute or convalescent COVID-19.

The V and J genes are TRBV6-5 and TRBJ1-1; D remains unclear. The CDR3 runs 13 residues. The V gene's germline CDR1 is MNHEY and CDR2 SVGAGI. V lost 2 bases and J lost 4, with 8 bases in between. CDR3 amino acids: CASSYRSGTEAFF. The CDR3 DNA reads TGTGCCAGCAGTTACCGGTCCGGCACTGAAGCTTTCTTT.

The chain carries TRBV18 and TRBJ1-2; D gene unclear. The length of the CDR3 is 14 residues. The germline V and J ends were trimmed by 6 bases and 5 bases, with 16 bases remaining between them. CDR1 is KGHSH, CDR2 LQKENI, per germline. The CDR3 DNA reads as TGTGCCAGCTCCCCCGGCGGTGACCAATATGGCTACACCTTC. It yields the protein CASSPGGDQYGYTF.

V is TRBV12-5 and J is TRBJ2-1, with unresolved D. Germline loops: CDR1 LGHNT, CDR2 FRNRAP. The CDR3 covers 13 residues. The V and J ends lost 2 bases and 5 bases respectively, with 7 bases between them. CDR3 DNA: TGTGCTAGTGGTTTGTCGCGTCACAATGAGCAGTTCTTC. This translates into CASGLSRHNEQFF.

V and J are TRBV5-1 and TRBJ1-4; 7 nucleotides agree with TRBD1. The CDR3 is 15 amino acids. Germline CDR1 is SGHRS and CDR2 is YFSETQ. Trimming cost V 4 bases and J 6 bases; bases outside gene matches: 9. DNA for the CDR3: TGCGCCAGCAGCCTCCAGGGGGGTGAATATGAAAAACTGTTTTTT. Translation gives CASSLQGGEYEKLFF.

J is TRBJ1-2 and V is TRBV2, with D possibly being TRBD1 (5 bases). CDR1 is SNHLY and CDR2 is FYNNEI in the germline V gene. The CDR3 spans 14 residues. With 5 bases removed from V and 2 bases from J, the gap between germline ends came to 12 bases. The CDR3, as DNA: TGTGCCAGCAGTACCCAGGGCCAAAACTATGGCTACACCTTC. This gives the protein CASSTQGQNYGYTF.

The V call is TRBV18, the J call TRBJ1-6, with TRBD1 matching over 7 bases. Trimming at V came to 6 bases and at J to 10 bases, leaving 6 bases not matched to a gene. Germline CDR1 KGHSH, CDR2 LQKENI. The CDR3 covers 13 residues. The CDR3 region has the DNA TGTGCCAGCTCTCCGGGACAGCTATCACCCCTCCACTTT. Amino acid sequence: CASSPGQLSPLHF.

The chain uses TRBV7-2 and TRBJ1-1; no clear D gene. CDR1 and CDR2 (germline): SGHTA, FQGNSA. Trimming cost V 0 bases and J 8 bases, with 16 bases left between them. This CDR3 has 15 amino acids. The CDR3 DNA reads as TGTGCCAGCAGCTTAGCGCCCAGAAGACGGGGAGAAGCTTTCTTT. Residues: CASSLAPRRRGEAFF.

V is TRBV7-2 and J is TRBJ2-4; 8 positions match TRBD2. V shed 1 base and J 2 bases; nucleotides not matched to a gene: 13. The CDR3 is 19 residues long. In germline, CDR1 is SGHTA, CDR2 FQGNSA. The CDR3 DNA reads TGTGCCAGCAGCTTAGATGGTACCGTGGCGGGGGGTCCCAAAAACATTCAGTACTTC. It specifies CASSLDGTVAGGPKNIQYF.

The rearrangement links TRBV4-3 to TRBJ1-1; D may be TRBD1 (5 bases). The V gene lost 4 bases and the J gene lost 4 bases, with 13 bases spanning the gap. The CDR3 extends over 14 amino acids. Germline V gives CDR1 LGHNA, CDR2 YSLEER. The CDR3 region has the DNA TGCGCCAGCAGCCGGGAGGGGCGCACCACTGAAGCTTTCTTT. This sequence encodes CASSREGRTTEAFF.

The chain carries TRBV19 and TRBJ1-5; D perhaps matches TRBD1 (5 bases). The V end was cut by 1 base, the J end by 3 bases, with 13 bases between. The CDR3 covers 16 residues. In germline, CDR1 is LNHDA, CDR2 SQIVND (reference sequence). The CDR3 DNA sequence: TGTGCCAGTAGTATAGTCGCGGGGGTCCTCAATCAGCCCCAGCATTTT. Its protein product is CASSIVAGVLNQPQHF.

The chain combines TRBV3-1 (or the pseudogene TRBV3-2) with TRBJ2-2, with no clear D. This CDR3 comprises 13 residues. Trimming took off 2 bases at V and 4 bases at J, with 5 bases between the two ends. Looked up from germline, CDR1 is LGHDT and CDR2 is YNNKEL (reference sequence). This chain's CDR3 is CASSQTPTGELFF. In nucleotides, the CDR3 is TGTGCCAGCAGCCAAACACCCACCGGGGAGCTGTTTTTT.

The V and J genes are TRBV20-1 and TRBJ1-4; D possibly corresponds to TRBD1 (5 bases). CDR1 and CDR2 from the germline V gene are DFQATT and SNEGSKA (reference sequence). The CDR3 runs 13 residues. Between the trimmed V and J ends, which lost 5 bases and 4 bases, there was a span of 11 bases. The CDR3 DNA is TGCAGTGCTCGTGACAGTCTTAATGAAAAACTGTTTTTT. It is translated as CSARDSLNEKLFF.

The genes are TRBV18 and TRBJ2-5; TRBD1 agrees at 8 bases. The J segment lost 3 bases and the V segment lost 4 bases, leaving 4 bases of the junction unmatched. The CDR3 loop spans 14 amino acids. Germline V CDR1 and CDR2: KGHSH, LQKENI. DNA for the CDR3: TGTGCCAGCTCACTCGTGACAGGGGAAGAGACCCAGTACTTC. It yields the protein CASSLVTGEETQYF. Full variable domain (remainder filled in from reference TRBV18 and TRBJ2-5): NAGVMQNPRHLVRRRGQEARLRCSPMKGHSHVYWYRQLPEEGLKFMVYLQKENIIDESGMPKERFSAEFPKEGPSILRIQQVVRGDSAAYFCASSLVTGEETQYFGPGTRLLVL.

The chain couples TRBV19 to TRBJ2-5, with 7 nucleotides matching TRBD1. The germline CDR1 and CDR2 sequences are LNHDA and SQIVND (reference sequence). J was trimmed by 5 bases and V by 3 bases; bases with no gene match: 9. This CDR3 is 15 amino acids long. The CDR3 loop is CASSIHKGAGETQYF. In nucleotides, the CDR3 is TGTGCCAGTAGTATCCATAAGGGGGCCGGGGAGACCCAGTACTTC.

This clone was found a few times. CDR3 in DNA: TGTGCCAGCAGTGACAGGGAAACCTATGGCTACACCTTC. It specifies CASSDRETYGYTF. The V gene is TRBV6-1, the J gene TRBJ1-2, with D tentatively TRBD1 (5 bases). Germline CDR1 is MNHNS and CDR2 is SASEGT. Trimming shortened V by 3 bases and J by 4 bases, and 9 bases separated the two germline ends. The CDR3 loop spans 13 amino acids.

In regard to this clone: No DNA is shown, since the ends of the CDR3 on it are uncertain; the CDR3 is the one TCRdb lists. This chain connects TRBV6-1 to TRBJ2-3; TRBD2, the table's D call, was not compared with the DNA. The CDR3 is 15 residues long, counting both termini. Germline lookup yields CDR1 MNHNS and CDR2 SASEGT. CDR3 residues: CASSSSGGVADTQYF.

As DNA, the CDR3 is TGTGCCTGGAGTCTCCGGGACAGGGGGCAAGAGACCCAGTACTTC. Translating it yields CAWSLRDRGQETQYF. The V and J genes are TRBV30 and TRBJ2-5; TRBD1 matches at 11 bases. CDR3 length equals 15 residues. V shed 2 bases and J 2 bases; nucleotides not matched to a gene: 4. CDR1 and CDR2 from the germline V gene are GTSNPN and SVGIG (reference sequence).

J is TRBJ1-2 and V is TRBV27; no clear D gene. The CDR3 sequence is 15 residues long. V lost 2 bases and J 8 bases, leaving 18 bases between the germline ends. CDR1 and CDR2 from the germline V gene are MNHEY and SMNVEV (reference sequence). CDR3 sequence reads: CASSLGGWVGSGYTF. The CDR3, as DNA: TGTGCCAGCAGTTTAGGCGGTTGGGTCGGGTCGGGCTACACCTTC.

This clone came up once. The CDR3 DNA sequence: TGTGCCAGCAGTCCGAGGCCACCCGAGCAGTTCTTC. It translates to CASSPRPPEQFF. The rearrangement links TRBV6-6 to TRBJ2-1; D gene ambiguous. Germline lookup yields CDR1 MNHNY and CDR2 SVGAGI (reference sequence). The CDR3 runs to 12 residues. V was pared by 5 bases and J by 10 bases, with 12 bases between.